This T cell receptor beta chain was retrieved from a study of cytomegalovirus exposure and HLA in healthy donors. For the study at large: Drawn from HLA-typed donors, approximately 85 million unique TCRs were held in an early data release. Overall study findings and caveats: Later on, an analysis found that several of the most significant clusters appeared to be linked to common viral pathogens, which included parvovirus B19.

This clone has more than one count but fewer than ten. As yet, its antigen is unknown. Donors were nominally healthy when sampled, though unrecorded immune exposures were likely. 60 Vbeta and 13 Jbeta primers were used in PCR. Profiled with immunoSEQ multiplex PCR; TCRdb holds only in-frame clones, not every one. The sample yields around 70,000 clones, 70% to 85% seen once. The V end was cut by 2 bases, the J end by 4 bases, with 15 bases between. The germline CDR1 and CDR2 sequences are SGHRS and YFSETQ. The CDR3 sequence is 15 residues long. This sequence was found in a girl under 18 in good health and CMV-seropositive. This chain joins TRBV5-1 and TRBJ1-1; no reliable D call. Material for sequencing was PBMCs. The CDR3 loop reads CASSLTAQEGTEAFF. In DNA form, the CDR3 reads TGCGCCAGCAGCTTAACCGCGCAAGAGGGCACTGAAGCTTTCTTT.